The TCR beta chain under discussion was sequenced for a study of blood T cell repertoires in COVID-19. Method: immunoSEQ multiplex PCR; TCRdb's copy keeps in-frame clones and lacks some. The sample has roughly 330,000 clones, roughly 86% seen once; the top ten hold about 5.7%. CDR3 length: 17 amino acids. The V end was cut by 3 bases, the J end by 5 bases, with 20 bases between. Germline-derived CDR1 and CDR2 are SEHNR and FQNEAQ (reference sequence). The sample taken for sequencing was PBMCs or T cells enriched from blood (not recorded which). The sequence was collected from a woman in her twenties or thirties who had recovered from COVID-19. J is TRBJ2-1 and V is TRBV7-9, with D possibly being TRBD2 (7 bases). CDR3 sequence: CASSFKRGASSDNEQFF. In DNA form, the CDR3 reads TGTGCCAGCAGCTTTAAACGGGGGGCCTCATCTGACAATGAGCAGTTCTTC.